One and the same sample provided the 15 T cell receptor beta chains below, sequenced in a study of early T cells in non-severe SARS-CoV-2 infection. MiXCR, applied by TCRdb to the 5' RACE reads, yields one record per CDR3 protein. This table has about 77,000 distinct CDR3 sequences, about 5% appearing once. Sequencing was performed on whole blood, taken at baseline. Every receptor here comes from an adult who was a healthcare worker with PCR-confirmed SARS-CoV-2 infection or an uninfected control (not recorded which).

This clonotype was detected many times. The V gene is TRBV6-5, the J gene TRBJ2-1, with 10 nucleotides matching TRBD2. Germline CDR1 MNHEY, CDR2 SVGAGI. Trimming removed 5 bases from V and 10 bases from J; junction bases left unmatched: 14. The CDR3 is 16 residues long. As DNA, the CDR3 is TGTGCCAGCAGTGTCAGTGGGCTAGCGGGAGTATGGGAGCAGTTCTTC. Amino acids: CASSVSGLAGVWEQFF.

At least ten counts were recorded for this clonotype. The chain joins TRBV7-9 to TRBJ1-1; D is possibly TRBD1 (5 bases). CDR1 and CDR2 (germline): SEHNR, FQNEAQ (reference sequence). The CDR3 loop spans 12 amino acids. With 5 bases removed from V and 5 bases from J, the gap between germline ends came to 9 bases. Here the CDR3 reads CASSDSSTEAFF. The CDR3 coding sequence is TGTGCCAGCAGCGACAGTTCTACTGAAGCTTTCTTT. Together with reference TRBV7-9 and TRBJ1-1, the CDR3 gives the full variable domain: DTGVSQNPRHKITKRGQNVTFRCDPISEHNRLYWYRQTLGQGPEFLTYFQNEAQLEKSRLLSDRFSAERPKGSFSTLEIQRTEQGDSAMYLCASSDSSTEAFFGQGTRLTVV.

The table lists this clonotype with many counts. The chain combines TRBV4-1 with TRBJ1-5; tentative D call: TRBD1 (5 bases). The CDR3 extends over 13 amino acids. CDR1 and CDR2 (germline): MGHRA, YSYEKL. Trimming took 4 bases from V and 5 from J, leaving 9 bases between them. This CDR3 reads CASSPQGYQPQHF. CDR3 sequence (DNA): TGCGCCAGCAGCCCCCAGGGTTATCAGCCCCAGCATTTT.

This clonotype was picked up many times. The CDR3 loop is CSARDPGGKETQYF. CDR3 DNA: TGCAGTGCTAGAGACCCGGGAGGAAAAGAGACCCAGTACTTC. The J gene is TRBJ2-5, the V gene TRBV20-1; 7 bases match TRBD2. Trimming took 0 bases from V and 3 from J; bases not matched to a gene: 4. CDR1 and CDR2 (germline): DFQATT, SNEGSKA (reference sequence). This CDR3 spans 14 amino acids.

The J gene is TRBJ2-7, the V gene TRBV30; no definite D call. Germline values: CDR1 GTSNPN, CDR2 SVGIG (reference sequence). V gave up 3 bases and J gave up 2 bases, with 5 bases separating them. This CDR3 is built from 11 residues. The DNA for the CDR3 is TGTGCCTGGAGGAGCGCCTACGAGCAGTACTTC. This encodes CAWRSAYEQYF.

V is TRBV4-1 and J is TRBJ2-3; D is uncertain. The CDR3 is 12 residues long. In germline, CDR1 is MGHRA, CDR2 YSYEKL. Trimming removed 1 base at V and 6 bases at J, with 5 bases between. The DNA of the CDR3 is TGCGCCAGCAGCCAAGTGGCCGATACGCAGTATTTT. It yields the protein CASSQVADTQYF.

This clonotype has ten or more counts. The rearrangement links TRBV19 to TRBJ1-2; D possibly corresponds to TRBD1 (6 bases). The V and J ends lost 5 bases and 4 bases respectively, with 14 bases between them. The CDR3 covers 14 residues. In germline, CDR1 is LNHDA, CDR2 SQIVND (reference sequence). CDR3 nucleotides: TGTGCCAGTAGTTATGGGGGGCTCGTCTATGGCTACACCTTC. It encodes CASSYGGLVYGYTF.

In regard to this clonotype: A junction boundary mismatches the germline segment, possibly from a read error. This chain uses TRBV29-1 with TRBJ1-2; no clear D. Germline V CDR1 and CDR2: SQVTM, ANQGSEA. The CDR3 runs to 11 residues. CDR3 coding DNA: TGCAGCGCCGGAGGAAGGGATGGCTACATCTTC. Translating it yields CSAGGRDGYIF.

The table lists this clonotype with many counts. This chain links TRBV29-1 with TRBJ1-5; no clear D gene. CDR3 size: 14 residues. CDR1 is SQVTM, CDR2 ANQGSEA, per germline. The ends were cut back, 5 bases at V and 3 bases at J, with 14 bases in the middle. Here the CDR3 reads CSVRTEESNQPQHF. CDR3 nucleotides: TGCAGCGTTAGGACGGAGGAATCCAATCAGCCCCAGCATTTT. Combining the CDR3 with reference TRBV29-1 and TRBJ1-5 gives the whole variable domain SAVISQKPSRDICQRGTSLTIQCQVDSQVTMMFWYRQQPGQSLTLIATANQGSEATYESGFVIDKFPISRPNLTFSTLTVSNMSPEDSSIYLCSVRTEESNQPQHFGDGTRLSIL.

The rearrangement joins TRBV19 to TRBJ1-2; 8 nucleotides agree with TRBD1. Germline CDR1 and CDR2: LNHDA and SQIVND (reference sequence). The ends lost 1 base at V and 8 bases at J; junction bases unmatched: 6. The CDR3 runs 14 residues. CDR3 amino acids: CASSIGTGSSGYTF. CDR3 DNA: TGTGCCAGTAGTATAGGGACAGGGAGCAGCGGCTACACCTTC.

This clonotype has at least ten counts. CDR3 amino acids: CASSEGLAGGGTGELFF. CDR3 sequence (DNA): TGCGCCAGCAGTGAGGGACTAGCGGGAGGTGGCACCGGGGAGCTGTTTTTT. V is TRBV10-1 and J is TRBJ2-2; 14 bases line up with TRBD2. Germline CDR1 WNHNN, CDR2 SYGVQD (reference sequence). The CDR3 is 17 amino acids. V shed 2 bases and J 4 bases; nucleotides not matched to a gene: 3.

This clonotype was recorded many times. This chain links TRBV7-2 with TRBJ2-3; D is unresolved. In germline, CDR1 is SGHTA, CDR2 FQGNSA. The V end was cut by 5 bases, the J end by 2 bases, with 5 bases between. The CDR3 is made up of 12 amino acids. As DNA, the CDR3 is TGTGCCAGCAGCCCGGACACAGATACGCAGTATTTT. This sequence encodes CASSPDTDTQYF.

This clonotype was detected ten times or more. The genes are TRBV20-1 and TRBJ1-5; no clear D gene. The CDR3 runs to 12 residues. Between the trimmed V and J ends, which lost 5 bases and 5 bases, there was a span of 10 bases. The germline gives CDR1 DFQATT, CDR2 SNEGSKA (reference sequence). CDR3 sequence (DNA): TGCAGTGCTTGGGTCGGAGATCAGCCCCAGCATTTT. Translation: CSAWVGDQPQHF.

This clonotype was recorded at least ten times. This chain links TRBV27 with TRBJ1-6; unclear D gene. Germline V gives CDR1 MNHEY, CDR2 SMNVEV (reference sequence). Trimming stripped 11 bases from V and 4 bases from J, with 15 bases between. The CDR3 is 14 residues long. The DNA for the CDR3 is TGTGCCCCCGGGGAGGGCCGATATAATTCACCCCTCCACTTT. Translation gives CAPGEGRYNSPLHF.

This clonotype was counted at least ten times. The chain has TRBV6-6 and TRBJ1-1; D may be TRBD1 (5 bases). The V gene's germline CDR1 is MNHNY and CDR2 SVGAGI (reference sequence). CDR3 length: 12 amino acids. Between the trimmed V and J ends, which lost 10 bases and 11 bases, there was a span of 20 bases. The CDR3 is CATESEGPTAFF. CDR3 coding DNA: TGTGCCACGGAAAGCGAGGGGCCGACGGCTTTCTTT.